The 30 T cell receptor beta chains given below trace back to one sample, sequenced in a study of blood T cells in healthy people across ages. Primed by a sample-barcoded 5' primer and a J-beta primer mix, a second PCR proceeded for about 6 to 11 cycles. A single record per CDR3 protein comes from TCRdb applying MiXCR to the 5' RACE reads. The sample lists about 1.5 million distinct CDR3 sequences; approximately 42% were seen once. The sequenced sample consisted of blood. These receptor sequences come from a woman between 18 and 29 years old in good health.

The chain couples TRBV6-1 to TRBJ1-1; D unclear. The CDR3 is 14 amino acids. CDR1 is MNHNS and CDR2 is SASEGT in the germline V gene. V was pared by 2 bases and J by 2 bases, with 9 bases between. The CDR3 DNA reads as TGTGCCAGCAGTGAAAGGCCGGATAACACTGAAGCTTTCTTT. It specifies CASSERPDNTEAFF.

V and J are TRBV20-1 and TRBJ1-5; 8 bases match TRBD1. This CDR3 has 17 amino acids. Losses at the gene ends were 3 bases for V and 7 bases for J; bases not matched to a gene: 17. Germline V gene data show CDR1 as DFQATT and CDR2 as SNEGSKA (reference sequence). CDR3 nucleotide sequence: TGCAGTGCTAGTCGCCCCTTCTTGACAGGGGACGACCAGCCCCAGCATTTT. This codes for CSASRPFLTGDDQPQHF.

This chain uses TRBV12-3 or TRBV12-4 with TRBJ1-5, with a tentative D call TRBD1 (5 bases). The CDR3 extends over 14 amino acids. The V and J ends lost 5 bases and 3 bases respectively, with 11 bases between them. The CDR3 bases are TGTGCCAGCAGTCCCGGGACTTTCAATCAGCCCCAGCATTTT. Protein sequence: CASSPGTFNQPQHF.

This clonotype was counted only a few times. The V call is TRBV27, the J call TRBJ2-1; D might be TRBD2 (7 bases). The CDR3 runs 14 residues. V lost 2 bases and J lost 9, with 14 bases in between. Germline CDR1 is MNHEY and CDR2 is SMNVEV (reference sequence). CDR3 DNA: TGTGCCAGCAGTTTAGGGGGGGGCGTAATTGAGCAGTTCTTC. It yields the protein CASSLGGGVIEQFF.

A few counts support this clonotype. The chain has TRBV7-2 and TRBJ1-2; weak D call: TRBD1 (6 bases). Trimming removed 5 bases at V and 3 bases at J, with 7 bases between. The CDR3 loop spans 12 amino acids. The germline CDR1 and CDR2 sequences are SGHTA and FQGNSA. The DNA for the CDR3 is TGTGCCAGCAGCACAGGGCACTATGGCTACACCTTC. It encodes CASSTGHYGYTF.

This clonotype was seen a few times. In nucleotides, the CDR3 is TGTGCCAGCAGTTTGACGAAGAATAGAGGAGCTAACTATGGCTACACCTTC. As protein: CASSLTKNRGANYGYTF. This chain joins TRBV12-3 or TRBV12-4 and TRBJ1-2; D uncertain. V lost 3 bases and J 0 bases, leaving 17 bases between the germline ends. CDR3 length: 17 amino acids.

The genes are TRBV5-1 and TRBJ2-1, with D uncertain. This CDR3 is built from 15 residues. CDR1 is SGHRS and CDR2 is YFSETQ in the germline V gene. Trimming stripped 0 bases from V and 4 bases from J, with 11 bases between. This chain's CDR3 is CASSLDENPYNEQFF. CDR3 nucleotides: TGCGCCAGCAGCTTGGATGAGAATCCGTACAATGAGCAGTTCTTC.

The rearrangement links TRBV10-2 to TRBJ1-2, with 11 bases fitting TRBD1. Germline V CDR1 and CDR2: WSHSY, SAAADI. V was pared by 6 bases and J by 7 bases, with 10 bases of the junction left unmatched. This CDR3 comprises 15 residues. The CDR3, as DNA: TGCGCCAGCAGGGGCCTGGACAGGGGGCATGTTGGCTACACCTTC. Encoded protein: CASRGLDRGHVGYTF.

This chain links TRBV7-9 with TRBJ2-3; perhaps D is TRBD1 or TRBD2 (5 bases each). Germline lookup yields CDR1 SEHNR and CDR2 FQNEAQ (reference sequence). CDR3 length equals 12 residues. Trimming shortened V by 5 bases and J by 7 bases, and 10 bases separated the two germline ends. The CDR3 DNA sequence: TGTGCCAGCAGCGCAGGGACGAATACGCAGTATTTT. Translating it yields CASSAGTNTQYF.

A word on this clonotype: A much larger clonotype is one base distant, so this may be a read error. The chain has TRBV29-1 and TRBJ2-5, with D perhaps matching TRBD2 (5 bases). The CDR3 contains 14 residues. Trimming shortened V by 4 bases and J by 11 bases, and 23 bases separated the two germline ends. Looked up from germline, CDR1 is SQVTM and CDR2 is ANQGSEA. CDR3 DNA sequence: TGCAGCGTTGGTGCGGGTGTCGGTAACAATGAGCAGTACTTC. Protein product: CSVGAGVGNNEQYF.

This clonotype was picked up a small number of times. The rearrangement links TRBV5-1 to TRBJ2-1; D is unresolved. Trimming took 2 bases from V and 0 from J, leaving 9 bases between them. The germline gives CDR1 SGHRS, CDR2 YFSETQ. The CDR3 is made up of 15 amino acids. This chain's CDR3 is CASSFGRTSYNEQFF. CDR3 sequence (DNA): TGCGCCAGCAGCTTCGGTAGGACCTCCTACAATGAGCAGTTCTTC. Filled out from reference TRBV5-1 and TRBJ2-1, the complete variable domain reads KAGVTQTPRYLIKTRGQQVTLSCSPISGHRSVSWYQQTPGQGLQFLFEYFSETQRNKGNFPGRFSGRQFSNSRSEMNVSTLELGDSALYLCASSFGRTSYNEQFFGPGTRLTVL.

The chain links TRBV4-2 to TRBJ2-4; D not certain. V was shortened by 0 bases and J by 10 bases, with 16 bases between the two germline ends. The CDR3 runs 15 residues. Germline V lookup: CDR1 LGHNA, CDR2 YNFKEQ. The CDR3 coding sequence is TGTGCCAGCAGCCAAGATCTATTATCGACGGAGATTCAGTACTTC. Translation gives CASSQDLLSTEIQYF.

Here the CDR3 reads CASSPATAANYGYTF. CDR3 sequence (DNA): TGTGCCAGCAGTCCCGCGACAGCAGCTAACTATGGCTACACCTTC. The chain couples TRBV6-6 to TRBJ1-2; D is perhaps TRBD1 (5 bases). V lost 5 bases and J 0 bases, leaving 13 bases between the germline ends. CDR3 size: 15 residues. CDR1 is MNHNY and CDR2 is SVGAGI in the germline V gene (reference sequence).

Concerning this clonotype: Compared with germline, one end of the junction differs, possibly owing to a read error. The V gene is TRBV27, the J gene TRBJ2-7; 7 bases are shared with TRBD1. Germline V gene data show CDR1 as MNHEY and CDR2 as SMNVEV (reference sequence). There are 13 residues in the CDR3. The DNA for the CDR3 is TGTGCCAGCAGTTTGGGACAGACCTACGGGCAGTACTTC. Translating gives CASSLGQTYGQYF.

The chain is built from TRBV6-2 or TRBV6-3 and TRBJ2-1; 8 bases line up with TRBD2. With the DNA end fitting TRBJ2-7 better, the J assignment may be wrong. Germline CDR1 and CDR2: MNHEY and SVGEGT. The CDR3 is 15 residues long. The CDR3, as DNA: TGTGCCAGCAGACCAAGCGGGGGCTCCTACAATGAGCAGTACTTC. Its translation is CASRPSGGSYNEQYF.

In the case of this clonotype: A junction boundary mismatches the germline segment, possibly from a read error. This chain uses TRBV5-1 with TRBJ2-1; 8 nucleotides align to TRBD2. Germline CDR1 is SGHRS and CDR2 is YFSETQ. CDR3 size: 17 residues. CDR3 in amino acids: CASSSFLAGSSYNEEFF. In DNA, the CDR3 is TGCGCCAGCAGCTCCTTTTTAGCGGGGAGCTCCTACAATGAGGAGTTCTTC.

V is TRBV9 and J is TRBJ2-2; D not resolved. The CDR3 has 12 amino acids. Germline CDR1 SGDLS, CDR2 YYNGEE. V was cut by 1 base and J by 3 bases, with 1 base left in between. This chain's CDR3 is CASSVHTGELFF. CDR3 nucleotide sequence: TGTGCCAGCAGCGTACACACCGGGGAGCTGTTTTTT.

The CDR3 DNA sequence: TGTGCCAGCAGGCCCACAGGGGTCCTATTCTCTGGGGCCAACGTCCTGACTTTC. Amino acid sequence: CASRPTGVLFSGANVLTF. The chain employs TRBV7-2 and TRBJ2-6; TRBD1 matches 7 bases. V was pared by 6 bases and J by 0 bases, with 11 bases of the junction left unmatched. CDR3 length equals 18 residues. Looked up from germline, CDR1 is SGHTA and CDR2 is FQGNSA.

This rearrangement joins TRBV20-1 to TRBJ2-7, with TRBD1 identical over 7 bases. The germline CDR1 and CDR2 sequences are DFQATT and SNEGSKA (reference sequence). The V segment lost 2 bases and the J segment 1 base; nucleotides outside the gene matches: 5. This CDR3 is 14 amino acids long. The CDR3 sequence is CSARQTGWSYEQYF. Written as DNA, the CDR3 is TGCAGTGCTAGACAGACAGGGTGGTCCTACGAGCAGTACTTC.

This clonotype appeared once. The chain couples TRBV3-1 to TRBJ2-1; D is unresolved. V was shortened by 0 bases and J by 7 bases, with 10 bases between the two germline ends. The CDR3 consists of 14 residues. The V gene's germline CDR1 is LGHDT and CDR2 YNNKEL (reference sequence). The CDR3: CASSQDRTGNEQFF. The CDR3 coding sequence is TGTGCCAGCAGCCAAGATCGAACGGGTAATGAGCAGTTCTTC.

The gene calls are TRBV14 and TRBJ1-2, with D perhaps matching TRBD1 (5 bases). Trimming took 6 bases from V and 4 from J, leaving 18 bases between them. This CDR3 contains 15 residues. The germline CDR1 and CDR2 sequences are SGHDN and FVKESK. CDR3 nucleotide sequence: TGTGCCAGCAGTCGTGGTGCGGGGCAGTTCTATGGCTACACCTTC. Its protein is CASSRGAGQFYGYTF.

This chain's CDR3 is CASSLRQIYNEQYF. In nucleotides, the CDR3 is TGTGCCAGCAGCTTACGACAGATCTACAATGAGCAGTACTTC. The chain combines TRBV7-2 with TRBJ2-7, with D possibly TRBD1 on 5 matching bases. The CDR3 covers 14 residues. In germline, CDR1 is SGHTA, CDR2 FQGNSA. The V gene lost 2 bases and the J gene lost 7 bases, with 15 bases spanning the gap.

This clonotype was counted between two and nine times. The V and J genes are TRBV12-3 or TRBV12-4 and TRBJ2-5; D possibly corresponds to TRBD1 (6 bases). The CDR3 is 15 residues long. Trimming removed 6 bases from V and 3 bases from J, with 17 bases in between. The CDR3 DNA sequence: TGTGCCAGCAGCCTTCGGTGGGGGCTCGAAGAGACCCAGTACTTC. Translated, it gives CASSLRWGLEETQYF.

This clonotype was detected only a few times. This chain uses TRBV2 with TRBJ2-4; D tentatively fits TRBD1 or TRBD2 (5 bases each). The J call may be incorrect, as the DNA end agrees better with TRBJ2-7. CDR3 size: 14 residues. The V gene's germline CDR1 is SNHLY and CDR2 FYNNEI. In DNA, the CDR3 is TGTGCCAGCAGCCCCGGGACCCCCTTCTACGAGCAGTACTTC. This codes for CASSPGTPFYEQYF.

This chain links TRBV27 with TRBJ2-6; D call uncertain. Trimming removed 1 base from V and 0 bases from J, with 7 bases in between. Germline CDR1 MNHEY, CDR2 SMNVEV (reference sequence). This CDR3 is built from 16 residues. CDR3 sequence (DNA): TGTGCCAGCAGTTTATTGTCTCTCTCTGGGGCCAACGTCCTGACTTTC. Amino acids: CASSLLSLSGANVLTF.

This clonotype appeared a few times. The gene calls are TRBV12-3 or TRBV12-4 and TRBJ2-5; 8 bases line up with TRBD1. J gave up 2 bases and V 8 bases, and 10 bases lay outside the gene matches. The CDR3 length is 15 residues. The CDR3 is CASRDGTGQQETQYF. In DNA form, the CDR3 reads TGTGCCAGCCGGGATGGGACAGGACAACAAGAGACCCAGTACTTC.

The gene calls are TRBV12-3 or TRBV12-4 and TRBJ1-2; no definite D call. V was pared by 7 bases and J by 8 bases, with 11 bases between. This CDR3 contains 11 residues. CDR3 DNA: TGTGCCAGCAATTCTGGTGGGGGCTACACCTTC. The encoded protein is CASNSGGGYTF.

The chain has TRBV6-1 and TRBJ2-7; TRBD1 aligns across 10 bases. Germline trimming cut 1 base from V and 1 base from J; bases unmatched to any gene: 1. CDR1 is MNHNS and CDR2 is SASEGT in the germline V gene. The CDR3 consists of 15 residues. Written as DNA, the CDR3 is TGTGCCAGCAGTGAAGAGGGACAGGGGTCCTACGAGCAGTACTTC. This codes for CASSEEGQGSYEQYF.

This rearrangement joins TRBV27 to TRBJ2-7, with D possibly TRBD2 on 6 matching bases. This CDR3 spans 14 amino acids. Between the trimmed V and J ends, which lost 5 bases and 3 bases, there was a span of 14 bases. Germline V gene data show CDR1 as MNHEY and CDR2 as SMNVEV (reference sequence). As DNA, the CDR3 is TGTGCCAGCAGTCTGGACTACACCCTCTACGAGCAGTACTTC. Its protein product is CASSLDYTLYEQYF.

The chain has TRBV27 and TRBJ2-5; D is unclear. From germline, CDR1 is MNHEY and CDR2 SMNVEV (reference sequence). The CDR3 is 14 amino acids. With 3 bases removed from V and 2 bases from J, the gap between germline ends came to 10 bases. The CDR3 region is CASSLIDGQETQYF. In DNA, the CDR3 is TGTGCCAGCAGTTTGATCGACGGACAAGAGACCCAGTACTTC.